This is a list of T cell receptor beta chains from one sample in a study of identifying expanded T cells in peripheral blood. Sequencing was performed with immunoSEQ multiplex PCR; in TCRdb, only in-frame clones are kept and a portion is missing. The data show over 75,000 clones, approximately 90% seen once. The sample was blood. These receptors were taken from a person aged 18 to 70 in good health. Each CDR3 is given with its conserved first and last residue. The order of the fields is clone size, V gene, J gene, CDR3 length, D gene, CDR3 DNA, CDR3 protein. A D gene is named only where the DNA matches it firmly. Size values are once, few and many counts, or a class for expanded clones, and some rows have none.

-	TRBV6-5	TRBJ1-1	13	-	TGTGCCAGCAGTTTTGACAGAGGCACTGAAGCTTTCTTT	CASSFDRGTEAFF
-	TRBV28	TRBJ2-7	15	TRBD2	TGTGCCAGCAGTTCCCAGACTAGCGGAACCTACGAGCAGTACTTC	CASSSQTSGTYEQYF
-	TRBV10-2	TRBJ1-6	14	-	TGCGCCAGCAGTGAGGCCATATATAATTCACCCCTCCACTTT	CASSEAIYNSPLHF
-	TRBV18	TRBJ2-3	14	-	TGTGCCAGCTCACCAAACTACCTGGCGGATACGCAGTATTTT	CASSPNYLADTQYF
-	TRBV4-2	TRBJ2-1	15	-	TGTGCCAGCAGCCAAGTGAGCGGTGCCCCCAGTGAGCAGTTCTTC	CASSQVSGAPSEQFF
-	TRBV5-1	TRBJ1-4	13	TRBD1	TGCGCCAGCAGCGGGGGACAGGGCGAAAAACTGTTTTTT	CASSGGQGEKLFF
-	TRBV7-8	TRBJ2-2	16	TRBD2	TGTGCCAGCAGCCCTTACGGGGGGGTGGATACCGGGGAGCTGTTTTTT	CASSPYGGVDTGELFF
-	TRBV30	TRBJ1-5	16	-	TGTGCCTGGAGTGTAACGACAGGCTGGGGCAATCAGCCCCAGCATTTT	CAWSVTTGWGNQPQHF
-	TRBV2	TRBJ2-5	11	-	TGTGCCAGCAGTGAAGGGGAGACCCAGTACTTC	CASSEGETQYF
once	TRBV9	TRBJ2-5	13	-	-	CASSVGEGAGVYF
-	TRBV4-3	TRBJ2-7	14	-	TGCGCCAGCAGCCCCGAAGACGGAAGGCGCGAGCAGTACTTC	CASSPEDGRREQYF
-	TRBV6-1	TRBJ1-5	13	-	TGTGCCAGCATGATTTTTAGCAATCAGCCCCAGCATTTT	CASMIFSNQPQHF
once	TRBV10-3	TRBJ2-1	16	TRBD1	TGTGCCATCAGTATAACCGGGACAGGGGCTTTTAATGAGCAGTTCTTC	CAISITGTGAFNEQFF
-	TRBV9	TRBJ1-5	15	-	TGTGCCAGCAGCGTAAGTAGTGATAGCAATCAGCCCCAGCATTTT	CASSVSSDSNQPQHF
-	TRBV9	TRBJ2-3	13	-	TGTGCCAGCAGCTCCACGACGCGGGATACGCAGTATTTT	CASSSTTRDTQYF
-	TRBV10-3	TRBJ2-7	17	TRBD2	TGTGCCATCAGTGAGGGACTAGCGGGGGGGATGTTGTACGAGCAGTACTTC	CAISEGLAGGMLYEQYF
-	TRBV5-1	TRBJ2-7	15	-	TGCGCCAGCAGCTTGGAGGGGCCCTTCTCCTACGAGCAGTACTTC	CASSLEGPFSYEQYF
medium-sized	TRBV4-3	TRBJ2-6	16	-	TGCGCCAGCAGCCAAGATGGGGGCGCTGGGGCCAACGTCCTGACTTTC	CASSQDGGAGANVLTF
-	TRBV9	TRBJ2-7	14	-	TGTGCCAGCAATCCTGGCGGCAACTCCTACGAGCAGTACTTC	CASNPGGNSYEQYF
-	TRBV6-1	TRBJ2-7	14	-	TGTGCCAGCAGTGAAGGAGGGGTCGTTGGCGAGCAGTACTTC	CASSEGGVVGEQYF
-	TRBV14	TRBJ2-5	16	-	TGTGCCAGCAGCCACCCCCCCAGGGGAAACCAAGAGACCCAGTACTTC	CASSHPPRGNQETQYF
-	TRBV10-3	TRBJ1-2	14	-	TGTGCCATCAGTGAGTCGTACAGGAACTATGGCTACACCTTC	CAISESYRNYGYTF
-	TRBV7-8	TRBJ2-3	14	TRBD1	TGTGCCAGCAGCCTAAGACAGGGATCAGATACGCAGTATTTT	CASSLRQGSDTQYF